Below are 10 T cell receptor beta chains sequenced from a single sample in a study of T cell responses to AZD1222 COVID-19 vaccine. Method: immunoSEQ multiplex PCR; TCRdb's copy keeps in-frame clones and lacks some. The sample comprises tens of thousands of clones, approximately 86% of which are singletons, and 10% rests with the top ten. The specimen was peripheral blood, collected on day 0 of MenACWY control vaccination. The receptors were sampled from an adult in good health.

This clone was seen only a few times. The chain employs TRBV2 and TRBJ2-2; D perhaps matches TRBD1 (6 bases). The length of the CDR3 is 12 residues. V gave up 7 bases and J gave up 5 bases, with 8 bases separating them. Looked up from germline, CDR1 is SNHLY and CDR2 is FYNNEI. CDR3 region: CASKGETGELFF. CDR3 nucleotide sequence: TGTGCCAGCAAGGGGGAGACCGGGGAGCTGTTTTTT.

The chain recombines TRBV5-1 with TRBJ2-3; D is unclear. The CDR3 sequence is 11 residues long. V shed 4 bases and J shed 5 bases, with 5 bases lying between them. Germline-derived CDR1 and CDR2 are SGHRS and YFSETQ. CDR3 residues: CASSLQDTQYF. CDR3 nucleotides: TGCGCCAGCAGCCTGCAAGATACGCAGTATTTT.

The chain employs TRBV7-2 and TRBJ2-5, with D unresolved. Per germline, CDR1 SGHTA and CDR2 FQGNSA. The V end lost 5 bases, the J end lost 5 bases, and 15 bases lay between the germline ends. This CDR3 region has 14 residues. The CDR3 sequence is CASSPQTPRETQYF. CDR3 nucleotide sequence: TGTGCCAGCAGCCCCCAAACCCCGAGGGAGACCCAGTACTTC.

The chain employs TRBV2 and TRBJ2-3, with 7 bases identical to TRBD2. The CDR3 has 15 residues. Trimming removed 4 bases from V and 1 base from J; junction bases left unmatched: 5. Germline loops: CDR1 SNHLY, CDR2 FYNNEI. The CDR3: CASSVLAGGTDTQYF. The DNA for the CDR3 is TGTGCCAGCAGTGTTCTGGCGGGGGGCACAGATACGCAGTATTTT.

The chain couples TRBV5-5 to TRBJ2-2; D not resolved. The CDR3 loop spans 14 amino acids. CDR1 and CDR2 from the germline V gene are SGHKS and YYEKEE (reference sequence). Between the trimmed V and J ends, which lost 3 bases and 4 bases, there was a span of 10 bases. The CDR3 reads CASSSDGATGELFF. Here the CDR3 DNA reads TGTGCCAGCAGCTCCGACGGTGCCACCGGGGAGCTGTTTTTT. The full variable domain, rest sourced from reference TRBV5-5 and TRBJ2-2, is DAGVTQSPTHLIKTRGQQVTLRCSPISGHKSVSWYQQVLGQGPQFIFQYYEKEERGRGNFPDRFSARQFPNYSSELNVNALLLGDSALYLCASSSDGATGELFFGEGSRLTVL.

This rearrangement joins TRBV7-2 to TRBJ1-6; D not resolved. This CDR3 comprises 13 residues. Germline V lookup: CDR1 SGHTA, CDR2 FQGNSA. With 1 base removed from V and 8 bases from J, the gap between germline ends came to 6 bases. The CDR3 reads CASSLDLDSPLHF. CDR3 nucleotides: TGTGCCAGCAGCTTAGACTTAGATTCACCCCTCCACTTT.

The J gene is TRBJ1-2, the V gene TRBV3-1 (or the pseudogene TRBV3-2), with D possibly being TRBD1 (6 bases). V lost 4 bases and J lost 4, with 13 bases in between. The CDR3 spans 14 residues. Germline V gene lookup returns CDR1 LGHDT and CDR2 YNNKEL (reference sequence). CDR3 protein: CASSRTTGSYGYTF. The CDR3 DNA follows: TGTGCCAGCAGCCGTACGACAGGTAGCTATGGCTACACCTTC.

The chain employs TRBV11-2 and TRBJ1-6; TRBD1 matches at 10 bases. The CDR3 has 15 residues. Trimming cost V 3 bases and J 9 bases; bases outside gene matches: 5. The germline V gene has CDR1 SGHAT and CDR2 FQNNGV. The CDR3 DNA follows: TGTGCCAGCAGCTTGGAACGACAGGGGGCTTCACCCCTCCACTTT. Translated: CASSLERQGASPLHF. The variable domain in full, completed from reference TRBV11-2 and TRBJ1-6, reads EAGVAQSPRYKIIEKRQSVAFWCNPISGHATLYWYQQILGQGPKLLIQFQNNGVVDDSQLPKDRFSAERLKGVDSTLKIQPAKLEDSAVYLCASSLERQGASPLHFGNGTRLTVT.

This clone has just one count. The V call is TRBV6-5, the J call TRBJ1-5; 12 bases are a match to TRBD1. Trimming cost V 4 bases and J 6 bases; bases outside gene matches: 4. Germline V gene lookup returns CDR1 MNHEY and CDR2 SVGAGI. There are 15 residues in the CDR3. The DNA of the CDR3 is TGTGCCAGCAGTTCCGGGACAGGGGGCGTTCAGCCCCAGCATTTT. Translation: CASSSGTGGVQPQHF.

The chain recombines TRBV19 with TRBJ1-2; D may be TRBD1 (6 bases). Germline CDR1 reads LNHDA; CDR2 reads SQIVND (reference sequence). This CDR3 is 14 amino acids long. Trimming stripped 3 bases from V and 8 bases from J, with 16 bases between. The CDR3 protein is CASSIVQGGTGYTF. CDR3 nucleotide sequence: TGTGCCAGTAGTATTGTACAGGGAGGTACCGGCTACACCTTC. Together with reference TRBV19 and TRBJ1-2, the CDR3 gives the full variable domain: DGGITQSPKYLFRKEGQNVTLSCEQNLNHDAMYWYRQDPGQGLRLIYYSQIVNDFQKGDIAEGYSVSREKKESFPLTVTSAQKNPTAFYLCASSIVQGGTGYTFGSGTRLTVV.